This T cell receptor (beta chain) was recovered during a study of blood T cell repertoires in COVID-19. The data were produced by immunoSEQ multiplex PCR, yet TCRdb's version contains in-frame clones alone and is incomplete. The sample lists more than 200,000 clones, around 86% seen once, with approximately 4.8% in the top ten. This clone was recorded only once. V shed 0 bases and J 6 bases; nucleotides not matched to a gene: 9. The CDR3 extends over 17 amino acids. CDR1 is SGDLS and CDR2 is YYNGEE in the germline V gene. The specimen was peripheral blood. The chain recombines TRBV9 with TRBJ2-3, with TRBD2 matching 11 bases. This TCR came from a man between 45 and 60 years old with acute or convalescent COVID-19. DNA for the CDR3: TGTGCCAGCAGCGTAGACCCACTAGCGGGGGCGAGGGATACGCAGTATTTT. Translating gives CASSVDPLAGARDTQYF.